This T cell receptor beta chain appears in the sequencing data of a study of blood T cell repertoires in COVID-19. V was pared by 6 bases and J by 5 bases, with 13 bases of the junction left unmatched. The CDR3 length is 16 residues. Germline V gives CDR1 SGHVS, CDR2 FQNEAQ. The assay was immunoSEQ multiplex PCR, and TCRdb's table has in-frame clones only and misses some. The sample yields tens of thousands of clones, almost 90% seen once. The TCR comes from a man aged 50-60 years with acute or convalescent COVID-19. The rearrangement links TRBV7-8 to TRBJ2-7; 10 positions match TRBD2. Sequencing was performed on peripheral blood. CDR3 DNA: TGTGCCAGCAGTCTAGGGCAGCTAGCGGGAGCCCACGAGCAGTACTTC. Encoded protein: CASSLGQLAGAHEQYF.